These 23 T cell receptor beta chains were all obtained from the same sample, sequenced in a study of blood T cell repertoires in COVID-19. Clones were read by immunoSEQ multiplex PCR, and TCRdb kept only the in-frame ones, dropping some. The sample includes about 98,000 clones, around 81% of them seen just once. Material: peripheral blood. The receptors were gathered from a man in his fifties or sixties with acute or convalescent COVID-19.

The chain recombines TRBV7-2 with TRBJ2-3; D perhaps matches TRBD2 (5 bases). The V gene's germline CDR1 is SGHTA and CDR2 FQGNSA. The CDR3 is made up of 14 amino acids. Deletions cut 4 bases from V and 2 bases from J, with 10 bases between. CDR3 coding DNA: TGTGCCAGCAGCTATCTCGGGGTCACAGATACGCAGTATTTT. Translation: CASSYLGVTDTQYF.

The chain is built from TRBV6-5 and TRBJ1-1; no clear D. Germline V gene data show CDR1 as MNHEY and CDR2 as SVGAGI. Trimming shortened V by 6 bases and J by 1 base, and 15 bases separated the two germline ends. This CDR3 is 15 amino acids long. For the CDR3, the DNA is TGTGCCAGCAGCCGACCAAAATCGGGGAACACTGAAGCTTTCTTT. Translation: CASSRPKSGNTEAFF.

The table lists this clone with a few counts. The rearrangement links TRBV5-1 to TRBJ1-6, with 7 bases aligning to TRBD1. The V gene end was trimmed by 4 bases and the J gene end by 7 bases; junction bases not matched to a gene: 5. The CDR3 is 14 residues long. The germline V gene has CDR1 SGHRS and CDR2 YFSETQ. DNA for the CDR3: TGCGCCAGCAGCCCCCGGGACAGAAATTCACCCCTCCACTTT. It yields the protein CASSPRDRNSPLHF.

The sample holds a few counts of this clone. V and J are TRBV19 and TRBJ1-2; no clear D gene. This CDR3 has 15 residues. The germline CDR1 and CDR2 sequences are LNHDA and SQIVND (reference sequence). V was shortened by 7 bases and J by 3 bases, with 18 bases between the two germline ends. This CDR3 is CASTTNDIPYYGYTF. The CDR3 DNA reads as TGTGCCAGTACCACAAATGACATTCCTTACTATGGCTACACCTTC.

V and J are TRBV14 and TRBJ2-3; 7 bases are shared with TRBD1. V lost 1 base and J lost 5; bases outside the gene matches: 6. CDR1 and CDR2 from the germline V gene are SGHDN and FVKESK. This CDR3 has 15 amino acids. Here the CDR3 reads CASSQGGTERDTQYF. For the CDR3, the DNA is TGTGCCAGCAGCCAAGGGGGGACAGAAAGAGATACGCAGTATTTT.

The chain couples TRBV18 to TRBJ1-1; a weak D match, TRBD1 (5 bases). The V gene lost 5 bases and the J gene lost 7 bases, with 14 bases spanning the gap. The CDR3 is 13 amino acids. Germline lookup yields CDR1 KGHSH and CDR2 LQKENI. The CDR3 DNA sequence: TGTGCCAGCTCAATGGGGCCGGTAAATGAAGCTTTCTTT. It specifies CASSMGPVNEAFF. The complete variable domain, with remaining parts taken from reference TRBV18 and TRBJ1-1, reads NAGVMQNPRHLVRRRGQEARLRCSPMKGHSHVYWYRQLPEEGLKFMVYLQKENIIDESGMPKERFSAEFPKEGPSILRIQQVVRGDSAAYFCASSMGPVNEAFFGQGTRLTVV.

The chain joins TRBV6-2 or TRBV6-3 to TRBJ2-1; 8 nucleotides match TRBD2. The CDR3 extends over 16 amino acids. V was pared by 2 bases and J by 2 bases, with 5 bases of the junction left unmatched. Germline loops: CDR1 MNHEY, CDR2 SVGEGT. In DNA, the CDR3 is TGTGCCAGCAGTTACGGTGGTAGCGGGACCTACAATGAGCAGTTCTTC. Amino acid sequence: CASSYGGSGTYNEQFF.

The V and J genes are TRBV24-1 and TRBJ2-2, with 10 bases that match TRBD1. This CDR3 is built from 13 residues. Germline V CDR1 and CDR2: KGHDR, SFDVKD. Trimming took 9 bases from V and 4 from J; bases not matched to a gene: 1. CDR3: CATGTGATGELFF. CDR3 coding DNA: TGTGCCACCGGGACAGGGGCCACCGGGGAGCTGTTTTTT.

This clone occurred once. This chain uses TRBV19 with TRBJ1-2; 7 nucleotides match TRBD1. Per germline, CDR1 LNHDA and CDR2 SQIVND (reference sequence). The CDR3 spans 14 residues. With V trimmed by 6 bases and J by 4 bases, 8 bases remained unmatched. The CDR3 here is CASRPTGMGYGYTF. The CDR3 coding sequence is TGTGCCAGTAGACCGACAGGGATGGGCTATGGCTACACCTTC.

The sample holds one count of this clone. The V gene is TRBV30, the J gene TRBJ2-2; TRBD2 agrees at 16 bases. The CDR3 contains 18 residues. J was trimmed by 4 bases and V by 3 bases; bases with no gene match: 8. Germline CDR1 and CDR2: GTSNPN and SVGIG (reference sequence). The CDR3 nucleotides read TGTGCCTGGAGCGCCGGGACTAGCGGGGGGGCGGCCACCGGGGAGCTGTTTTTT. Translation: CAWSAGTSGGAATGELFF.

The chain joins TRBV2 to TRBJ1-3, with D perhaps matching TRBD1 (5 bases). Trimming removed 6 bases from V and 1 base from J, with 7 bases in between. Looked up from germline, CDR1 is SNHLY and CDR2 is FYNNEI. The CDR3 has 13 residues. CDR3 protein: CASRGLSGNTIYF. The DNA of the CDR3 is TGTGCCAGCAGGGGACTATCTGGAAACACCATATATTTT.

This chain uses TRBV6-2 or TRBV6-3 with TRBJ2-7, with 9 bases aligning to TRBD2. CDR3 size: 14 residues. Germline CDR1 reads MNHEY; CDR2 reads SVGEGT. V gave up 6 bases and J gave up 4 bases; unmatched junction bases: 7. CDR3 loop: CASSRTSDIYEQYV. The DNA of the CDR3 is TGTGCCAGCAGCCGGACTAGCGACATTTACGAGCAGTACGTC.

The genes are TRBV24-1 and TRBJ2-3; 10 positions agree with TRBD2. The germline CDR1 and CDR2 sequences are KGHDR and SFDVKD. The CDR3 spans 15 residues. V was clipped by 5 bases and J by 5 bases; unmatched bases: 6. The CDR3 DNA sequence: TGTGCCACCAGTGTGTCTAGCGGGAGCCGAGATACGCAGTATTTT. This gives the protein CATSVSSGSRDTQYF.

This clone was picked up many times. This chain links TRBV14 with TRBJ1-3, with D possibly matching TRBD1 (6 bases). Germline CDR1 is SGHDN and CDR2 is FVKESK. The CDR3 runs to 14 residues. Trimming took off 4 bases at V and 0 bases at J, with 7 bases between the two ends. CDR3 sequence reads: CASSPGHSGNTIYF. DNA of the CDR3: TGTGCCAGCAGCCCGGGACACTCTGGAAACACCATATATTTT. The whole variable domain, remainder taken from reference TRBV14 and TRBJ1-3, is EAGVTQFPSHSVIEKGQTVTLRCDPISGHDNLYWYRRVMGKEIKFLLHFVKESKQDESGMPNNRFLAERTGGTYSTLKVQPAELEDSGVYFCASSPGHSGNTIYFGEGSWLTVV.

The chain couples TRBV6-1 to TRBJ2-3, with D possibly matching TRBD1 (5 bases). This CDR3 spans 15 amino acids. Trimming stripped 1 base from V and 6 bases from J, with 14 bases between. The germline CDR1 and CDR2 sequences are MNHNS and SASEGT. This chain's CDR3 is CASSEGGRVGDTQYF. The DNA of the CDR3 is TGTGCCAGCAGTGAAGGGGGCAGGGTCGGGGATACGCAGTATTTT.

V usage is TRBV5-1 and J usage is TRBJ1-2; D is unclear. CDR1 and CDR2 (germline): SGHRS, YFSETQ. This CDR3 is 12 amino acids long. Trimming took off 3 bases at V and 8 bases at J, with 11 bases between the two ends. The CDR3 bases are TGCGCCAGCAGCTCGGTTTGGGAGGGCTACACCTTC. It specifies CASSSVWEGYTF.

This sequence joins TRBV5-1 and TRBJ1-1, with 7 bases fitting TRBD1. The CDR3 totals 14 residues. After removal of 5 bases from V and 3 bases from J, the junction contained 7 bases not matched to a gene. CDR1 and CDR2 (germline): SGHRS, YFSETQ. CDR3 coding DNA: TGCGCCAGCAGTTCCGGGACAGCGGACACTGAAGCTTTCTTT. Protein: CASSSGTADTEAFF.

The chain uses TRBV7-9 and TRBJ2-6; D unclear. The CDR3 runs to 13 residues. V was cut by 5 bases and J by 4 bases, with 6 bases left in between. Germline CDR1 SEHNR, CDR2 FQNEAQ (reference sequence). The CDR3 DNA sequence: TGTGCCAGCAGCACTTACGGGGCCAACGTCCTGACTTTC. This encodes CASSTYGANVLTF.

V is TRBV20-1 and J is TRBJ2-2; 7 bases map to TRBD2. Trimming took 3 bases from V and 6 from J; bases not matched to a gene: 16. The germline V gene has CDR1 DFQATT and CDR2 SNEGSKA (reference sequence). The CDR3 runs 17 residues. The CDR3 DNA reads as TGCAGTGCTAGTCTCCCAGCGGGATACGCTCGGGCCGGGGAGCTGTTTTTT. Protein: CSASLPAGYARAGELFF.

In this sample, this clone turned up a few times. The chain combines TRBV28 with TRBJ2-7; D remains unclear. This CDR3 is 12 amino acids long. CDR1 and CDR2 (germline): MDHEN, SYDVKM. V gave up 5 bases and J gave up 7 bases, with 12 bases separating them. The CDR3 sequence is CASSPRIGEQYF. The CDR3 DNA sequence: TGTGCCAGCAGTCCGCGGATCGGAGAGCAGTACTTC.

This rearrangement joins TRBV6-5 to TRBJ1-1; D is possibly TRBD1 (6 bases). The CDR3 is 12 residues long. The germline V gene encodes CDR1 MNHEY and CDR2 SVGAGI. V was trimmed by 6 bases and J by 10 bases, leaving 15 bases between them. The chain's CDR3 is CASSYLGARAFF. The CDR3 nucleotides are TGTGCCAGCAGCTATCTGGGGGCTCGAGCTTTCTTT.

The chain combines TRBV25-1 with TRBJ1-3; D is unresolved. The V end lost 5 bases, the J end lost 3 bases, and 8 bases lay between the germline ends. Looked up from germline, CDR1 is MGHDK and CDR2 is SYGVNS. This CDR3 comprises 13 residues. CDR3 in amino acids: CASSPGGGNTIYF. The CDR3 DNA sequence: TGTGCCAGCAGTCCCGGTGGTGGAAACACCATATATTTT. Variable domain in full (rest from reference TRBV25-1 and TRBJ1-3): EADIYQTPRYLVIGTGKKITLECSQTMGHDKMYWYQQDPGMELHLIHYSYGVNSTEKGDLSSESTVSRIRTEHFPLTLESARPSHTSQYLCASSPGGGNTIYFGEGSWLTVV.

The chain uses TRBV4-3 and TRBJ1-2, with 9 positions matching TRBD1. Germline V gene data show CDR1 as LGHNA and CDR2 as YSLEER. The CDR3 covers 14 residues. Trimming took 1 base from V and 8 from J; bases not matched to a gene: 5. CDR3 coding DNA: TGCGCCAGCAGCCAAGTGGACAGGGGCGACGGCTACACCTTC. It translates to CASSQVDRGDGYTF.